This T cell receptor (beta chain) was identified in a study of T-cell reconstitution after alpha-beta-depleted transplantation in children. Study-wide results and limits: Several hundred expanded graft clones reportedly were the source of alpha-beta T cells about two months after transplant. Some patients' high day-60 TCRbeta diversity was traced to surviving recipient T cells and thymic progenitors. Among T cells one year after transplant, newly produced cells accounted for most counts and diversity.

For TCRbeta, the library was prepared with unique molecular identifiers. TCRdb ran MiXCR on the PCR reads and lists one entry per CDR3 protein. The profile shows 85,000 to 120,000 distinct CDR3 sequences, under 7% of them singletons. The table lists this clonotype with many counts. The antigen is not known. Looked up from germline, CDR1 is SQVTM and CDR2 is ANQGSEA. There are 14 residues in the CDR3. J was trimmed by 1 base and V by 4 bases; bases with no gene match: 1. This clonotype was sampled from a female patient between 2 and 15 years old who had a stem cell transplant for Fanconi anemia, so the T cells may come from the graft donor. Sequenced here: PBMCs, mostly from graft donor cells, sampled 60 days after TCRalphabeta/CD19-depleted stem cell transplant. V usage is TRBV29-1 and J usage is TRBJ2-3, with 11 nucleotides matching TRBD2. CDR3 protein: CSVGLAGRTDTQYF. The DNA of the CDR3 is TGCAGCGTTGGACTAGCGGGGCGCACAGATACGCAGTATTTT.